What follows describes a single T cell receptor beta chain. Data came from immunoSEQ multiplex PCR; TCRdb stores just in-frame clones and leaves some out. This table has some 160,000 clones, roughly 90% appearing once. This entry belongs to a study of blood T cell repertoires in COVID-19. Germline lookup yields CDR1 LGHNA and CDR2 YNFKEQ. The CDR3 runs 15 residues. V lost 2 bases, J lost 5 bases, and 6 bases stayed unmatched. The sample taken for sequencing was peripheral blood. This chain joins TRBV4-2 and TRBJ2-4; 7 nucleotides agree with TRBD1. This TCR came from a man aged 18 to 30 with acute or convalescent COVID-19. CDR3 in DNA: TGTGCCAGCAGCCAAACGACAGGGATGGAAAACATTCAGTACTTC. It translates to CASSQTTGMENIQYF.